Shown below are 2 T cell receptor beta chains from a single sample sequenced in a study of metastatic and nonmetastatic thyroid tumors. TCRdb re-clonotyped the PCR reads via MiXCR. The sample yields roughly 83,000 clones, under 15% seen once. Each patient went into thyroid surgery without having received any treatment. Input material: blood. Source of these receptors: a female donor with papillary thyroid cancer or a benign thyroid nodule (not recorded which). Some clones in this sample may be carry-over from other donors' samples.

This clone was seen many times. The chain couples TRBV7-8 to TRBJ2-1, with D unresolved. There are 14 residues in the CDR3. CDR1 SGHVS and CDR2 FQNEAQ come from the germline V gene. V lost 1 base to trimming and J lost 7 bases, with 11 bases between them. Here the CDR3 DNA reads TGTGCCAGCAGCTTAGGCCAGAGTTGGAATGAGCAGTTCTTC. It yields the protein CASSLGQSWNEQFF.

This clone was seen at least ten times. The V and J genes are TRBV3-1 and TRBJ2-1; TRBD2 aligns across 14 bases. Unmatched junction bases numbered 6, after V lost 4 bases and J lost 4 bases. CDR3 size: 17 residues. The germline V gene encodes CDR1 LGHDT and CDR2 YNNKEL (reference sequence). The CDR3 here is CASSRGTSGGKYNEQFF. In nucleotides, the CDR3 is TGTGCCAGCAGCCGAGGGACTAGCGGGGGTAAATACAATGAGCAGTTCTTC.